Listed below are T cell receptor beta chains from one sample, sequenced in a study of CD8 T cells in ankylosing spondylitis. TCRdb itself ran the 5' RACE reads through MiXCR, one entry per CDR3 protein. This sample carries fewer than 750,000 distinct CDR3 sequences, around 20% of them seen once, and the ten largest clones take approximately 18%. Input material: blood, either unsorted or a sorted T cell fraction (not recorded which). Receptors originate from a male donor with ankylosing spondylitis. Both conserved end residues are part of each CDR3. The order of the fields is V gene, J gene, clone size, CDR3 protein. Clone size appears in some rows only: once, few, many, or a class for an expanded clone.

v_call: TRBV9
j_call: TRBJ2-2
clone_size: few
cdr3_aa: CASSATPGPVGTGELFF

v_call: TRBV5-1
j_call: TRBJ1-4
clone_size: few
cdr3_aa: CASSPGTPTNEKLFF

v_call: TRBV20-1
j_call: TRBJ2-7
clone_size: few
cdr3_aa: CSAKYPGAYEQYF

v_call: TRBV6-1
j_call: TRBJ1-6
clone_size: many
cdr3_aa: CASSRDRARSPLHF

v_call: TRBV6-5
j_call: TRBJ2-7
clone_size: .
cdr3_aa: CASSYSSGLAGSYEQYF

v_call: TRBV7-2
j_call: TRBJ2-7
clone_size: .
cdr3_aa: CASSLALQNAQYF

v_call: TRBV7-9
j_call: TRBJ2-3
clone_size: few
cdr3_aa: CASSFLVLMSDTQYF

v_call: TRBV28
j_call: TRBJ2-1
clone_size: many
cdr3_aa: CASSGLYNEQFF

v_call: TRBV12-3/TRBV12-4
j_call: TRBJ1-6
clone_size: .
cdr3_aa: CASSLAQPWVGSPLHF

v_call: TRBV4-1
j_call: TRBJ2-7
clone_size: few
cdr3_aa: CASSQEQATGNYEQYF

v_call: TRBV12-3/TRBV12-4
j_call: TRBJ2-1
clone_size: .
cdr3_aa: CASNIASGRAKAEQFF

v_call: TRBV9
j_call: TRBJ2-1
clone_size: .
cdr3_aa: CASSPERYGEQFF

v_call: TRBV4-1
j_call: TRBJ2-1
clone_size: few
cdr3_aa: CASSLGGGLDHNEQFF

v_call: TRBV18
j_call: TRBJ2-7
clone_size: once
cdr3_aa: CASSPGSHNSYEQYF

v_call: TRBV27
j_call: TRBJ2-3
clone_size: .
cdr3_aa: CASRNDREGTDTQYF

v_call: TRBV27
j_call: TRBJ2-7
clone_size: few
cdr3_aa: CASSLLPDTYEQYF